This TCR beta chain was sequenced in a study of radiation and T cells in renal cell carcinoma. This CDR3 contains 14 residues. Per germline, CDR1 MDHEN and CDR2 SYDVKM. The V end was cut by 2 bases, the J end by 1 base, with 8 bases between. Sequencing used immunoSEQ multiplex PCR; TCRdb keeps in-frame clones, though not all of them. Here the sample spans more than 65,000 clones, 65% to 90% being singletons. Stated time point: blood 2 weeks post-SBRT. The treatment was: 15 Gy SBRT to primary tumor, nephrectomy 4 weeks later. This chain links TRBV28 with TRBJ1-1, with D unresolved. Sequenced here: blood, sampled from a patient whose treatment included radiotherapy and nephrectomy. The sequence derives from a woman aged 45-65 years with renal cell carcinoma. The CDR3: CASSLSWENTEAFF. CDR3 nucleotide sequence: TGTGCCAGCAGTTTAAGTTGGGAGAACACTGAAGCTTTCTTT.